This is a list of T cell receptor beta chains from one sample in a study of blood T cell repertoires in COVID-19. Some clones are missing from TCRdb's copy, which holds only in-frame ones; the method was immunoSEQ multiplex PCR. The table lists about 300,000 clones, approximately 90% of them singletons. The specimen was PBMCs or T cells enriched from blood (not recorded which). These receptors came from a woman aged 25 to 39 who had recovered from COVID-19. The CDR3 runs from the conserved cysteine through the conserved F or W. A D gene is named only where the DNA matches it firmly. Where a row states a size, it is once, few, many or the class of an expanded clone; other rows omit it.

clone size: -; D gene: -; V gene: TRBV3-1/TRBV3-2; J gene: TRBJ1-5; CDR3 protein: CASSHSGMGQPQHF; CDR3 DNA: TGTGCCAGCAGCCATTCGGGGATGGGTCAGCCCCAGCATTTT
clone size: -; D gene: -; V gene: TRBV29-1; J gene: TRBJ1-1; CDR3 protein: CSVAAGGLNTEAFF; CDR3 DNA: TGCAGCGTTGCTGCGGGGGGATTGAACACTGAAGCTTTCTTT
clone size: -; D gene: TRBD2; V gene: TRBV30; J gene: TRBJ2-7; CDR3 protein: CAWTSGGYEQYF; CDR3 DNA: TGTGCCTGGACTAGCGGGGGCTACGAGCAGTACTTT
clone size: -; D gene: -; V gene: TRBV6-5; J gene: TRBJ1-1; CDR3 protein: CATGDNMNTEAFF; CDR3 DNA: TGTGCCACAGGGGACAACATGAACACTGAAGCTTTCTTT
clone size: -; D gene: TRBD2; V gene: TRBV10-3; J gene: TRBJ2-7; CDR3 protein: CAISESQAGVFYEQYF; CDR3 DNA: TGTGCCATCAGTGAGTCGCAGGCGGGGGTTTTCTACGAGCAGTACTTC
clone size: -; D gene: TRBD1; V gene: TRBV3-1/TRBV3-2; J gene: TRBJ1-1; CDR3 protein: CASRDRVNTEAFF; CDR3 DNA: TGTGCCAGCAGGGACAGGGTGAACACTGAAGCTTTCTTT
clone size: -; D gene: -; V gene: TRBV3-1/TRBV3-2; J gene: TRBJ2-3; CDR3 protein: CASSQERGATDTQYF; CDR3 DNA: TGTGCCAGCAGCCAAGAAAGGGGCGCAACAGATACGCAGTATTTT
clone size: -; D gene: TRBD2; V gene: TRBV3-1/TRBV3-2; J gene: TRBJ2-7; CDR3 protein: CASSQDGGGGFYEQYF; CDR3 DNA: TGTGCCAGCAGCCAAGATGGCGGGGGGGGATTCTACGAGCAGTACTTC
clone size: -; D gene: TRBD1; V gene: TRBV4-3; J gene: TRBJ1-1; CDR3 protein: CASSLDRASTEAFF; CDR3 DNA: TGCGCCAGCAGCCTGGACAGGGCGAGCACTGAAGCTTTCTTT
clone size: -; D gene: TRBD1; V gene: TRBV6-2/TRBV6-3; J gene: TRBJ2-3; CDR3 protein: CASSYQKTGGTLDTQYF; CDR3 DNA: TGTGCCAGCAGTTATCAGAAGACAGGGGGGACATTAGATACGCAGTATTTT
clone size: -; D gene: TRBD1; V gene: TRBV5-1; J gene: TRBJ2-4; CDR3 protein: CASSDGTEGNIQYF; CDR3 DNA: TGCGCCAGCAGCGACGGGACAGAGGGAAACATTCAGTACTTC
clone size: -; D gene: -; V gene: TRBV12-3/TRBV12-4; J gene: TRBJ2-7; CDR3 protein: CASSFQGYEQYF; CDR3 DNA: TGTGCCAGCAGTTTTCAGGGATACGAGCAGTACTTC
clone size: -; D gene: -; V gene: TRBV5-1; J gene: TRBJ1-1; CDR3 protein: CASSLTNQWTEAFF; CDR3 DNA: TGCGCCAGCAGCCTAACCAATCAATGGACTGAAGCTTTCTTT
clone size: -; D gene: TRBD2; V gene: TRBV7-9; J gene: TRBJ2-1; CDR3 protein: CASSLARGGFNEQFF; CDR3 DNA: TGTGCCAGCAGCTTAGCGCGGGGGGGCTTCAATGAGCAGTTCTTC
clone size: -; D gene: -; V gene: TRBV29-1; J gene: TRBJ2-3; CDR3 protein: CSAYRETDTQYF; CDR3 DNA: TGCAGCGCATACAGGGAAACAGATACGCAGTATTTT
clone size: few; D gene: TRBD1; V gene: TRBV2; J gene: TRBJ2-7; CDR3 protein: CASRPGQGDAEQYF; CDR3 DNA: TGTGCCAGCAGGCCCGGACAGGGAGATGCCGAGCAGTACTTC
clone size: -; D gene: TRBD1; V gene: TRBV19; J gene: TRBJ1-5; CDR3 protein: CASSLLPLWTGSRFSNQPQHF; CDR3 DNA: TGTGCCAGTAGTCTACTCCCCCTTTGGACAGGATCCAGGTTTAGCAATCAGCCCCAGCATTTT
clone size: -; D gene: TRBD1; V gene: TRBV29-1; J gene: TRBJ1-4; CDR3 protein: CSVSQGATTNEKLFF; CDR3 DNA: TGCAGCGTTTCACAGGGGGCTACAACTAATGAAAAACTGTTTTTT
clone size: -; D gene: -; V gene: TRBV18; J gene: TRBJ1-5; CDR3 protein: CASSSPGDNQPQHF; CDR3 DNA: TGTGCCAGCTCGAGTCCAGGGGACAATCAGCCCCAGCATTTT
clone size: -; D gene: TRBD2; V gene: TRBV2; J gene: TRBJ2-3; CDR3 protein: CAPRAGETDTQYF; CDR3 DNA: TGTGCCCCCAGGGCGGGGGAGACAGATACGCAGTATTTT
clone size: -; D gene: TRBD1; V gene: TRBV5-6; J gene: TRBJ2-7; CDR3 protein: CASSSDGTGTYEQYF; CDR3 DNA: TGTGCCAGCAGCTCGGACGGGACAGGAACATACGAGCAGTACTTC
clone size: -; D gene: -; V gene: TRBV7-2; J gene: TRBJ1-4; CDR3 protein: CASKQVNEKLFF; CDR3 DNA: TGTGCCAGCAAACAGGTTAATGAAAAACTGTTTTTT
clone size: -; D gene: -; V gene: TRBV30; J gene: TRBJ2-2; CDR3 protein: CAWSVSYTGELFF; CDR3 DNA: TGTGCCTGGAGTGTGAGCTACACCGGGGAGCTGTTTTTT